Listed below are T cell receptor beta chains from one sample, sequenced in a study of cytomegalovirus exposure and HLA in healthy donors. The table came from immunoSEQ multiplex PCR; TCRdb's copy has only in-frame clones and leaves some out. The profile shows some 130,000 clones, 70% to 80% of them singletons. The sequenced sample consisted of PBMCs. All receptors come from a man aged 50 to 59 in good health and CMV-seronegative. Both conserved end residues are part of each CDR3. The D gene is left open where the match is weak. Some rows mark clone size as missing; the rest say once, few, many or name a class of expanded clone.

v_call: TRBV27
clone_size: .
d_call: .
j_call: TRBJ2-1
cdr3_aa: CASSFRGSYNEQFF
cdr3_nt: TGTGCCAGCAGTTTTCGCGGCTCCTACAATGAGCAGTTCTTC

v_call: TRBV28
clone_size: .
d_call: TRBD1
j_call: TRBJ1-2
cdr3_aa: CASSSPGQGAVRYGYTF
cdr3_nt: TGTGCCAGCAGCTCCCCGGGACAGGGGGCGGTTCGGTATGGCTACACCTTC

v_call: TRBV2
clone_size: few
d_call: .
j_call: TRBJ2-3
cdr3_aa: CASSQQGTDTQYF
cdr3_nt: TGTGCCAGCAGTCAACAGGGCACAGATACGCAGTATTTT

v_call: TRBV6-6
clone_size: .
d_call: .
j_call: TRBJ2-7
cdr3_aa: CASSYIGSRRLREQYF
cdr3_nt: TGTGCCAGCAGTTACATCGGGTCTCGTCGGTTGAGGGAGCAGTACTTC

v_call: TRBV7-9
clone_size: .
d_call: .
j_call: TRBJ2-7
cdr3_aa: CSSSRGTAGEQYF
cdr3_nt: TGTTCCAGCAGCCGCGGGACAGCGGGCGAGCAGTACTTC

v_call: TRBV5-4
clone_size: .
d_call: TRBD1
j_call: TRBJ2-7
cdr3_aa: CASSSRQGDYEQYF
cdr3_nt: TGTGCCAGCAGCTCCCGACAGGGGGACTACGAGCAGTACTTC

v_call: TRBV10-1
clone_size: few
d_call: .
j_call: TRBJ2-5
cdr3_aa: CASSPAGLEETQYF
cdr3_nt: TGCGCCAGCAGTCCTGCAGGCCTCGAAGAGACCCAGTACTTC

v_call: TRBV28
clone_size: .
d_call: TRBD2
j_call: TRBJ2-1
cdr3_aa: CASSFSGGGNNEQFF
cdr3_nt: TGTGCCAGCAGTTTTTCGGGAGGAGGCAACAATGAGCAGTTCTTC

v_call: TRBV29-1
clone_size: .
d_call: TRBD2
j_call: TRBJ2-3
cdr3_aa: CSGSSGRSTDTQYF
cdr3_nt: TGCAGCGGCTCTAGCGGGCGGAGCACAGATACGCAGTATTTT

v_call: TRBV10-1
clone_size: once
d_call: .
j_call: TRBJ2-3
cdr3_aa: CASSEEQKDTQYF
cdr3_nt: TGCGCCAGCAGTGAGGAACAGAAAGATACGCAGTATTTT

v_call: TRBV20-1
clone_size: .
d_call: .
j_call: TRBJ1-1
cdr3_aa: CSARGGTEAFF
cdr3_nt: TGCAGTGCTCGGGGAGGCACTGAAGCTTTCTTT

v_call: TRBV4-3
clone_size: few
d_call: .
j_call: TRBJ1-1
cdr3_aa: CASSQHYGATANTEAFF
cdr3_nt: TGCGCCAGCAGCCAACACTATGGGGCGACAGCGAACACTGAAGCTTTCTTT

v_call: TRBV10-3
clone_size: .
d_call: TRBD2
j_call: TRBJ2-7
cdr3_aa: CAIMPSGSSYEQYF
cdr3_nt: TGTGCCATCATGCCCAGCGGGAGCTCCTACGAGCAGTACTTC

v_call: TRBV19
clone_size: .
d_call: .
j_call: TRBJ2-7
cdr3_aa: CASSLGGRLLYEQYF
cdr3_nt: TGTGCCAGTAGTCTAGGAGGTCGGTTACTCTACGAGCAGTACTTC

v_call: TRBV27
clone_size: .
d_call: .
j_call: TRBJ1-3
cdr3_aa: CASSLSLRTASGNTIYF
cdr3_nt: TGTGCCAGCAGTTTATCCCTCCGGACAGCCTCTGGAAACACCATATATTTT

v_call: TRBV28
clone_size: .
d_call: TRBD1
j_call: TRBJ2-3
cdr3_aa: CASSRQGSTDTQYF
cdr3_nt: TGTGCCAGCAGTCGACAGGGTTCCACAGATACGCAGTATTTT

v_call: TRBV5-4
clone_size: .
d_call: .
j_call: TRBJ1-2
cdr3_aa: CASSLVDSMDGYTF
cdr3_nt: TGTGCCAGCAGCTTGGTAGACAGCATGGATGGCTACACCTTC

v_call: TRBV28
clone_size: .
d_call: .
j_call: TRBJ2-7
cdr3_aa: CASRTASPTWAEQYF
cdr3_nt: TGTGCCAGCCGGACAGCCAGCCCGACCTGGGCCGAGCAGTACTTC

v_call: TRBV18
clone_size: .
d_call: .
j_call: TRBJ2-1
cdr3_aa: CASSPSSYNEQFF
cdr3_nt: TGTGCCAGCTCACCTAGTTCCTACAATGAGCAGTTCTTC

v_call: TRBV5-8
clone_size: .
d_call: TRBD2
j_call: TRBJ2-5
cdr3_aa: CASSSGLAGFGETQYF
cdr3_nt: TGTGCCAGCAGCTCGGGACTAGCGGGATTCGGCGAGACCCAGTACTTC

v_call: TRBV7-9
clone_size: .
d_call: .
j_call: TRBJ1-3
cdr3_aa: CASSTGTGNTIYF
cdr3_nt: TGTGCCAGCAGCACCGGGACAGGAAACACCATATATTTT

v_call: TRBV28
clone_size: many
d_call: TRBD2
j_call: TRBJ2-7
cdr3_aa: CASSSFGLAGSHEQYF
cdr3_nt: TGTGCCAGCAGTTCCTTCGGACTAGCGGGAAGCCACGAGCAGTACTTC

v_call: TRBV5-1
clone_size: .
d_call: .
j_call: TRBJ2-3
cdr3_aa: CASSLSLTDTQYF
cdr3_nt: TGCGCCAGCAGCCTCTCTTTGACAGATACGCAGTATTTT

v_call: TRBV6-6
clone_size: .
d_call: TRBD1
j_call: TRBJ2-1
cdr3_aa: CASSNRGHNEQFF
cdr3_nt: TGTGCCAGCAGTAACAGGGGTCACAATGAGCAGTTCTTC

v_call: TRBV27
clone_size: .
d_call: .
j_call: TRBJ2-2
cdr3_aa: CASSSGDTGELFF
cdr3_nt: TGTGCCAGCAGTTCAGGGGACACCGGGGAGCTGTTTTTT

v_call: TRBV11-2
clone_size: .
d_call: .
j_call: TRBJ2-7
cdr3_aa: CASSPQTGRLSEQYF
cdr3_nt: TGTGCCAGCAGCCCGCAGACAGGGAGGCTGAGCGAGCAGTACTTC

v_call: TRBV28
clone_size: .
d_call: TRBD2
j_call: TRBJ2-7
cdr3_aa: CASSPGGRAPYEQYF
cdr3_nt: TGTGCCAGCAGCCCGGGCGGGAGGGCCCCCTACGAGCAGTACTTC

v_call: TRBV28
clone_size: .
d_call: TRBD2
j_call: TRBJ2-3
cdr3_aa: CASSLVGGHGTDTQYF
cdr3_nt: TGTGCCAGCAGTTTAGTGGGAGGGCATGGGACAGATACGCAGTATTTT

v_call: TRBV14
clone_size: .
d_call: TRBD2
j_call: TRBJ2-2
cdr3_aa: CASSQFARREHGTGELFF
cdr3_nt: TGTGCCAGCAGCCAATTCGCGAGGCGGGAGCACGGCACCGGGGAGCTGTTTTTT

v_call: TRBV28
clone_size: .
d_call: .
j_call: TRBJ1-2
cdr3_aa: CASRGQGNYGYTF
cdr3_nt: TGTGCCAGCAGGGGTCAGGGTAACTATGGCTACACCTTC

v_call: TRBV10-1
clone_size: .
d_call: TRBD1
j_call: TRBJ2-3
cdr3_aa: CASSDSTGSTDTQYF
cdr3_nt: TGCGCCAGCAGTGATTCGACAGGGAGCACAGATACGCAGTATTTT

v_call: TRBV19
clone_size: once
d_call: TRBD1
j_call: TRBJ2-2
cdr3_aa: CASSATGSGGELFF
cdr3_nt: TGTGCCAGTAGTGCGACAGGGTCGGGCGGGGAGCTGTTTTTT